The rows below give T cell receptor beta chains drawn from one sample of a study of blood T cell repertoires in COVID-19. The assay was immunoSEQ multiplex PCR, and TCRdb's table has in-frame clones only and misses some. This table holds about 170,000 clones, 80% to 85% found once. Sequencing was done on a sample of peripheral blood. The source of these receptors is a man between 65 and 79 years old with active or convalescent COVID-19. Each CDR3 is given with its conserved first and last residue. Fields, in order: CDR3 DNA, CDR3 protein, D gene, J gene, V gene, clone size. The D gene is left open where the match is weak. Clone sizes are given selectively: once, few, many, or a class where the clone is expanded.

CDR3 DNA: TGCGCCAGCAGTGAAAGGGCAGGGGAGCACTACGAGCAGTACTTC
CDR3 protein: CASSERAGEHYEQYF
D gene: NA
J gene: TRBJ2-7
V gene: TRBV10-1
clone size: NA

CDR3 DNA: TGTGCCATCAGTGAGACAGGGGGCTCGACTGAAGCTTTCTTT
CDR3 protein: CAISETGGSTEAFF
D gene: TRBD1
J gene: TRBJ1-1
V gene: TRBV10-3
clone size: few

CDR3 DNA: TGTGCCAGCAGTTTAATAGGGGTCAATCAGCCCCAGCATTTT
CDR3 protein: CASSLIGVNQPQHF
D gene: NA
J gene: TRBJ1-5
V gene: TRBV27
clone size: NA

CDR3 DNA: TGTGCCAGCAGCTTAGCGGGGTTAGCGGGAGGGGTCAATGAGCAGTTCTTC
CDR3 protein: CASSLAGLAGGVNEQFF
D gene: TRBD2
J gene: TRBJ2-1
V gene: TRBV7-2
clone size: NA

CDR3 DNA: TGTGCCAGCAGGAAAGACGGAGACTATGGCTACACCTTC
CDR3 protein: CASRKDGDYGYTF
D gene: NA
J gene: TRBJ1-2
V gene: TRBV2
clone size: NA

CDR3 DNA: TGTGCCAGCAAAAACGACTGGGGGGAAGAAAAACTGTTTTTT
CDR3 protein: CASKNDWGEEKLFF
D gene: NA
J gene: TRBJ1-4
V gene: TRBV6-5
clone size: NA

CDR3 DNA: TGTGCCACCAGCTCTCCTCCCGGGCGTACTCGAGGGGAGACCCAGTACTTC
CDR3 protein: CATSSPPGRTRGETQYF
D gene: NA
J gene: TRBJ2-5
V gene: TRBV15
clone size: NA

CDR3 DNA: TGTGCCTGGAGTCCGAGCGGGGGGGCGGGTGCTCAGACCCAGTACTTC
CDR3 protein: CAWSPSGGAGAQTQYF
D gene: TRBD2
J gene: TRBJ2-5
V gene: TRBV30
clone size: once

CDR3 DNA: TGTGCCAGTAGACGCAGGACAGGGCGTCAGCCCCAGCATTTT
CDR3 protein: CASRRRTGRQPQHF
D gene: TRBD1
J gene: TRBJ1-5
V gene: TRBV19
clone size: NA

CDR3 DNA: TGTGCCAGCAGTACCCTGACTAGCGGGAGGGACACCGGGGAGCTGTTTTTT
CDR3 protein: CASSTLTSGRDTGELFF
D gene: TRBD2
J gene: TRBJ2-2
V gene: TRBV25-1
clone size: NA

CDR3 DNA: TGCAGTGCTAGTTACCAGGGCGCTGGAAACACCATATATTTT
CDR3 protein: CSASYQGAGNTIYF
D gene: NA
J gene: TRBJ1-3
V gene: TRBV20-1
clone size: NA

CDR3 DNA: TGTGCCAGCAGTACACAGGGGTTTGGCACTGAAGCTTTCTTT
CDR3 protein: CASSTQGFGTEAFF
D gene: TRBD1
J gene: TRBJ1-1
V gene: TRBV6-2/TRBV6-3
clone size: once

CDR3 DNA: TGTGCCAGCAGCTTAGTCACAGGGGAAGGCGGGGCCAACGTCCTGACTTTC
CDR3 protein: CASSLVTGEGGANVLTF
D gene: TRBD1
J gene: TRBJ2-6
V gene: TRBV11-2
clone size: once

CDR3 DNA: TGTGCCAGCAGCACGCTGGGGTCGGGGAGCTCCTATAATTCACCCCTCCACTTT
CDR3 protein: CASSTLGSGSSYNSPLHF
D gene: NA
J gene: TRBJ1-6
V gene: TRBV13
clone size: NA

CDR3 DNA: TGTGCCAGCATGGGGAGGGGAACAGATACGCAGTATTTT
CDR3 protein: CASMGRGTDTQYF
D gene: TRBD2
J gene: TRBJ2-3
V gene: TRBV27
clone size: NA

CDR3 DNA: TGTGCCAGCAGCTCACCGGGACTTAACTACGAGCAGTACTTC
CDR3 protein: CASSSPGLNYEQYF
D gene: NA
J gene: TRBJ2-7
V gene: TRBV11-2
clone size: NA

CDR3 DNA: TGTGCCTGGGTCCGGGAGTTCTCGATCTACAATGAGCAGTTCTTC
CDR3 protein: CAWVREFSIYNEQFF
D gene: NA
J gene: TRBJ2-1
V gene: TRBV30
clone size: NA

CDR3 DNA: TGTGCCAGCAGCATGACAGCGAACACTGAAGCTTTCTTT
CDR3 protein: CASSMTANTEAFF
D gene: NA
J gene: TRBJ1-1
V gene: TRBV7-9
clone size: few

CDR3 DNA: TGTGCCAGCAGAGGAGGAGGGGGCGCAGATGGCTACACCTTC
CDR3 protein: CASRGGGGADGYTF
D gene: TRBD1
J gene: TRBJ1-2
V gene: TRBV3-1/TRBV3-2
clone size: NA

CDR3 DNA: TGTGCCAGTAGTATGTCCAGGGCTATCCAAGAGACCCAGTACTTC
CDR3 protein: CASSMSRAIQETQYF
D gene: NA
J gene: TRBJ2-5
V gene: TRBV19
clone size: NA

CDR3 DNA: TGTGCCAGCAGGACTAGCGGGAAACGGGAGACCCAGTACTTC
CDR3 protein: CASRTSGKRETQYF
D gene: TRBD2
J gene: TRBJ2-5
V gene: TRBV3-1/TRBV3-2
clone size: NA

CDR3 DNA: TGCGCCAGCCGCCCGGGGCAGGGGAACTCCTACGAGCAGTACTTC
CDR3 protein: CASRPGQGNSYEQYF
D gene: NA
J gene: TRBJ2-7
V gene: TRBV10-2
clone size: NA

CDR3 DNA: TGTGCCAGCAGCTTTTCCTCTAACTATGGCTACACCTTC
CDR3 protein: CASSFSSNYGYTF
D gene: NA
J gene: TRBJ1-2
V gene: TRBV5-4
clone size: NA

CDR3 DNA: TGTGCCAGCTCCCTAGGAGCTAACTATGGCTACACCTTC
CDR3 protein: CASSLGANYGYTF
D gene: NA
J gene: TRBJ1-2
V gene: TRBV6-5
clone size: once

CDR3 DNA: TGTGCCAGCAGCGCCCAACAGGGGCTTACTGGAAACACCATATATTTT
CDR3 protein: CASSAQQGLTGNTIYF
D gene: TRBD1
J gene: TRBJ1-3
V gene: TRBV9
clone size: NA

CDR3 DNA: TGTGCCAGCAGTATGGCGGCGGGAACTAACTATGGCTACACCTTC
CDR3 protein: CASSMAAGTNYGYTF
D gene: NA
J gene: TRBJ1-2
V gene: TRBV27
clone size: NA

CDR3 DNA: NA
CDR3 protein: CASSVAGGTSKFF
D gene: NA
J gene: TRBJ2-1
V gene: TRBV9
clone size: NA